Below are 24 T cell receptor beta chains sequenced from a single sample in a study of T cells in localized non-small cell lung cancer. The protocol was immunoSEQ multiplex PCR, while the TCRdb copy is restricted to in-frame clones and leaves out a portion. The table records over 30,000 clones, roughly 90% of them present only once. This specimen consisted of peripheral blood mononuclear cells, obtained before any cancer treatment. Receptors were obtained from a male donor at least 60 years old with stage II lung adenocarcinoma.

The chain recombines TRBV20-1 with TRBJ2-3; D is uncertain. V gave up 3 bases and J gave up 5 bases, with 6 bases separating them. The germline V gene has CDR1 DFQATT and CDR2 SNEGSKA (reference sequence). The CDR3 is made up of 11 amino acids. CDR3: CSASPGDTQYF. In DNA, the CDR3 is TGCAGTGCTAGCCCAGGAGATACGCAGTATTTT.

This clone has more than one count but fewer than ten. This chain joins TRBV5-1 and TRBJ1-1, with a weak D call TRBD1 (5 bases). This CDR3 region has 13 residues. The V end was cut by 2 bases, the J end by 5 bases, with 10 bases between. Germline-derived CDR1 and CDR2 are SGHRS and YFSETQ. In nucleotides, the CDR3 is TGCGCCAGCAGCTTTCAGGGTGCAACTGAAGCTTTCTTT. As protein: CASSFQGATEAFF.

The rearrangement joins TRBV5-1 to TRBJ2-5, with a tentative D call TRBD1 (6 bases). CDR1 and CDR2 (germline): SGHRS, YFSETQ. V lost 7 bases and J lost 4, with 26 bases in between. The CDR3 runs 17 residues. The CDR3 nucleotides read TGCGCCAGCTCGGTCAGGGGTCTCGGAGGATGGAGAGAGACCCAGTACTTC. Translated: CASSVRGLGGWRETQYF.

This chain's CDR3 is CASSYSEGMNTEAFF. In DNA, the CDR3 is TGTGCCAGCAGTTACTCAGAGGGCATGAACACTGAAGCTTTCTTT. The genes are TRBV6-5 and TRBJ1-1; D is undetermined. The V gene lost 0 bases and the J gene lost 0 bases, with 8 bases spanning the gap. Germline lookup yields CDR1 MNHEY and CDR2 SVGAGI. This CDR3 is built from 15 residues.

This chain connects TRBV18 to TRBJ2-6, with TRBD2 identical over 9 bases. In germline, CDR1 is KGHSH, CDR2 LQKENI. The CDR3 spans 19 residues. Losses at the gene ends were 3 bases for V and 1 base for J; bases not matched to a gene: 10. In nucleotides, the CDR3 is TGTGCCAGCTCACCCCAGCTAGCGGGATTAGGGTCTGGGGCCAACGTCCTGACTTTC. Amino acids: CASSPQLAGLGSGANVLTF.

This clone was observed a handful of times. The rearrangement joins TRBV19 to TRBJ1-1; 10 bases are a match to TRBD1. This CDR3 is 17 amino acids long. V dropped 5 bases and J dropped 0; count of bases not matched to a gene: 9. Germline values: CDR1 LNHDA, CDR2 SQIVND (reference sequence). The CDR3 region is CASSLGTGEPMNTEAFF. As DNA, the CDR3 is TGTGCCAGTAGTCTCGGGACAGGGGAACCAATGAACACTGAAGCTTTCTTT.

The genes are TRBV5-4 and TRBJ1-4; 9 positions agree with TRBD1. Germline V gene data show CDR1 as SGHNT and CDR2 as YYREEE (reference sequence). The CDR3 has 16 amino acids. The V segment lost 0 bases and the J segment 7 bases; nucleotides outside the gene matches: 7. DNA of the CDR3: TGTGCCAGCAGCTTGGCAGGTACAGGGGGCAGTGAAAAACTGTTTTTT. It encodes CASSLAGTGGSEKLFF.

The V gene is TRBV9, the J gene TRBJ2-6; D possibly uses TRBD1 or TRBD2 (5 bases each). Germline CDR1 SGDLS, CDR2 YYNGEE. V lost 0 bases to trimming and J lost 1 base, with 5 bases between them. This CDR3 is built from 15 residues. The CDR3 sequence is CASSVGGSGANVLTF. In DNA, the CDR3 is TGTGCCAGCAGCGTAGGGGGGTCTGGGGCCAACGTCCTGACTTTC.

V usage is TRBV28 and J usage is TRBJ1-1; D is perhaps TRBD1 (6 bases). From germline, CDR1 is MDHEN and CDR2 SYDVKM. The CDR3 contains 19 residues. V gave up 3 bases and J gave up 0 bases, with 23 bases separating them. CDR3 DNA: TGTGCCAGCAGTTTCGCAGGGGCGAGTACGTCAACCATGAACACTGAAGCTTTCTTT. This gives the protein CASSFAGASTSTMNTEAFF.

The chain uses TRBV5-4 and TRBJ2-7, with TRBD2 matching over 7 bases. Germline V gene lookup returns CDR1 SGHNT and CDR2 YYREEE (reference sequence). Unmatched junction bases numbered 5, after V lost 0 bases and J lost 2 bases. CDR3 length equals 15 residues. DNA of the CDR3: TGTGCCAGCAGCTTGGAATTGGGAGGGGCCTACGAGCAGTACTTC. This translates into CASSLELGGAYEQYF.

V gene TRBV11-2 combines with J gene TRBJ2-5; D unclear. Trimming cost V 6 bases and J 3 bases, with 14 bases left between them. From germline, CDR1 is SGHAT and CDR2 FQNNGV. The CDR3 has 14 residues. The CDR3 DNA is TGTGCCAGCAGTTTTAACCCAGGCGAAGAGACCCAGTACTTC. Translation gives CASSFNPGEETQYF.

This chain joins TRBV29-1 and TRBJ1-2; D might be TRBD1 (5 bases). The V end was cut by 4 bases, the J end by 4 bases, with 13 bases between. Germline values: CDR1 SQVTM, CDR2 ANQGSEA. The CDR3 totals 13 residues. CDR3 amino acids: CSVAGGAGYGYTF. The CDR3, as DNA: TGCAGCGTTGCAGGAGGGGCAGGCTATGGCTACACCTTC.

Here the CDR3 DNA reads TGCGCCAGCAGCCCGTCTTTGACAGGGGGGAACACTGAAGCTTTCTTT. Translating gives CASSPSLTGGNTEAFF. The chain carries TRBV5-1 and TRBJ1-1, with 9 bases lining up with TRBD1. Germline V CDR1 and CDR2: SGHRS, YFSETQ. The CDR3 spans 16 residues. Germline trimming cut 4 bases from V and 1 base from J; bases unmatched to any gene: 8.

The genes are TRBV6-1 and TRBJ1-2; D perhaps matches TRBD1 (5 bases). The germline gives CDR1 MNHNS, CDR2 SASEGT. CDR3 size: 14 residues. V was cut by 2 bases and J by 2 bases, with 9 bases left in between. The CDR3 reads CASSEQGRNYGYTF. Here the CDR3 DNA reads TGTGCCAGCAGTGAACAGGGTCGGAACTATGGCTACACCTTC.

The V gene is TRBV15, the J gene TRBJ2-3; TRBD1 agrees at 9 bases. Germline V lookup: CDR1 LNHNV, CDR2 YYDKDF (reference sequence). This CDR3 spans 15 amino acids. Losses at the gene ends were 1 base for V and 14 bases for J; bases not matched to a gene: 13. This CDR3 is CATSRGSRGQGDRYF. The CDR3 coding sequence is TGTGCCACCAGCAGAGGTTCAAGGGGACAGGGTGACAGGTATTTT. The whole variable domain, remainder taken from reference TRBV15 and TRBJ2-3, is DAMVIQNPRYQVTQFGKPVTLSCSQTLNHNVMYWYQQKSSQAPKLLFHYYDKDFNNEADTPDNFQSRRPNTSFCFLDIRSPGLGDTAMYLCATSRGSRGQGDRYFGPGTRLTVL.

The genes are TRBV6-5 and TRBJ2-3; D tentatively reads TRBD1 or TRBD2 (6 bases each). The CDR3 is 16 residues long. Trimming pared 4 bases from V and 3 bases from J, leaving 17 bases between. Germline CDR1 is MNHEY and CDR2 is SVGAGI. The CDR3 here is CASSSRGGRRTDTQYF. As DNA, the CDR3 is TGTGCCAGCAGTTCCCGAGGGGGGAGGAGGACAGATACGCAGTATTTT.

J is TRBJ2-1 and V is TRBV5-1; no clear D gene. The CDR3 is 16 residues long. V was pared by 0 bases and J by 1 base, with 11 bases between. Germline-derived CDR1 and CDR2 are SGHRS and YFSETQ. CDR3 amino acids: CASSLVPGLSYNEQFF. CDR3 nucleotides: TGCGCCAGCAGCTTGGTCCCGGGTCTTTCCTACAATGAGCAGTTCTTC.

This chain connects TRBV7-6 to TRBJ2-7; 7 bases align to TRBD1. This CDR3 has 16 amino acids. Looked up from germline, CDR1 is SGHVS and CDR2 is FNYEAQ. J lost 0 bases, V lost 5 bases, and 10 bases had no gene match. The CDR3 sequence is CASSPQPGQSSYEQYF. CDR3 DNA: TGTGCCAGCAGCCCTCAACCGGGACAGAGCTCCTACGAGCAGTACTTC.

The chain recombines TRBV21-1 with TRBJ2-2; the table's D gene call, TRBD2, was not cross checked with the DNA. TRBV21-1 is designated a pseudogene. The CDR3 extends over 11 amino acids. CDR3 amino acids: CASSTGGELFF. In DNA, the CDR3 is TGTGCCAGCAGCACCGGCGGGGAGCTGTTTTTT.

The rearrangement joins TRBV29-1 to TRBJ2-3, with D possibly matching TRBD2 (7 bases). CDR1 and CDR2 (germline): SQVTM, ANQGSEA. The CDR3 is 16 amino acids. V gave up 3 bases and J gave up 3 bases, with 19 bases separating them. The CDR3 loop is CSVEGGLAVWTDTQYF. CDR3 nucleotide sequence: TGCAGCGTTGAGGGGGGGCTAGCGGTATGGACAGATACGCAGTATTTT.

The chain is built from TRBV11-2 and TRBJ1-6; maybe TRBD1 (5 bases). The CDR3 length is 13 residues. V lost 4 bases to trimming and J lost 13 bases, with 14 bases between them. Per germline, CDR1 SGHAT and CDR2 FQNNGV. For the CDR3, the DNA is TGTGCCAGCAGCTCTATCCAGGGTCACCCCCTCCACTTT. This codes for CASSSIQGHPLHF. The full variable domain, its missing parts supplied by reference TRBV11-2 and TRBJ1-6, is EAGVAQSPRYKIIEKRQSVAFWCNPISGHATLYWYQQILGQGPKLLIQFQNNGVVDDSQLPKDRFSAERLKGVDSTLKIQPAKLEDSAVYLCASSSIQGHPLHFGNGTRLTVT.

This chain joins TRBV25-1 and TRBJ1-4; 9 bases map to TRBD1. The CDR3 is 17 amino acids. The germline V gene encodes CDR1 MGHDK and CDR2 SYGVNS. V lost 1 base to trimming and J lost 8 bases; unmatched junction nucleotides: 11. The CDR3 here is CASSESGQGLHGEKLFF. The DNA for the CDR3 is TGTGCCAGCAGTGAATCGGGACAGGGCTTACACGGGGAAAAACTGTTTTTT.

This chain uses TRBV7-2 with TRBJ1-5; a weak D match, TRBD1 (6 bases). The CDR3 is made up of 16 amino acids. The germline CDR1 and CDR2 sequences are SGHTA and FQGNSA. Trimming took off 4 bases at V and 6 bases at J, with 19 bases between the two ends. The CDR3, as DNA: TGTGCCAGCAGCTCCACCCAAGGGGGAGGGACTCAGCCCCAGCATTTT. Residues: CASSSTQGGGTQPQHF.

The chain recombines TRBV29-1 with TRBJ1-2; 10 nucleotides line up with TRBD1. The CDR3 runs 13 residues. CDR1 is SQVTM and CDR2 is ANQGSEA in the germline V gene. J lost 5 bases, V lost 6 bases, and 6 bases had no gene match. CDR3 bases: TGCAGCGTGGACAGGGGGGCCTCTTATGGCTACACCTTC. This encodes CSVDRGASYGYTF. Drawing the rest from reference TRBV29-1 and TRBJ1-2, the complete variable domain is SAVISQKPSRDICQRGTSLTIQCQVDSQVTMMFWYRQQPGQSLTLIATANQGSEATYESGFVIDKFPISRPNLTFSTLTVSNMSPEDSSIYLCSVDRGASYGYTFGSGTRLTVV.